The entry that follows covers one T cell receptor beta chain sequence. Its antigen remains unknown. In germline, CDR1 is SGHTA, CDR2 FQGTGA. V was cut by 8 bases and J by 2 bases, with 12 bases left in between. CDR3 length equals 13 residues. Memory CD4+ T cells were sorted as CD4+CD45RO+CD25- cells. Constant-region reverse primers amplified full-length variable regions, followed by semi-nested Nested Universal Primer A PCR. MiXCR, applied by TCRdb to the 5' RACE reads, yields one record per CDR3 protein. The data contain approximately 44,000 distinct CDR3 sequences, less than 35% of them singletons. Study-level results: Greatest tumor Treg TCR overlap was with tumor naive CD4+ cells.

Sample: memory CD4+ T cells sorted from a lymph node. The subset is: memory CD4+ T cells, CD4+CD45RO+CD25-. The origin of this receptor is a female donor with breast cancer. The chain links TRBV7-3 to TRBJ1-2; D perhaps matches TRBD1 (6 bases). CDR3 region: CASGRQGNYGYTF. The CDR3 DNA is TGTGCCAGCGGTCGGCAGGGGAACTATGGCTACACCTTC.